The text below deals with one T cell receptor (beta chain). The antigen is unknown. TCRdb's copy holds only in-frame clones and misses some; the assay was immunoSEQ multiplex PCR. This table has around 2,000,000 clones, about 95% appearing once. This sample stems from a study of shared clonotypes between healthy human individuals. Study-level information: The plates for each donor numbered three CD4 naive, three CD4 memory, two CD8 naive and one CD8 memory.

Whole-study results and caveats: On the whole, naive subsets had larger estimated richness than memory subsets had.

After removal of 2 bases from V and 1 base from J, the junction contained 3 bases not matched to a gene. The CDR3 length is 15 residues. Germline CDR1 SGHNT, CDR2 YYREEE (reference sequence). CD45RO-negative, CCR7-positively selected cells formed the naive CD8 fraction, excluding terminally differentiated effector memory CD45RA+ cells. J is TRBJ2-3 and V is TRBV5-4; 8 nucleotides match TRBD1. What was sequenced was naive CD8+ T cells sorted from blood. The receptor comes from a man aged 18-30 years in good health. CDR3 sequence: CASSLGQGGTDTQYF. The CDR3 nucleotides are TGTGCCAGCAGCTTAGGACAGGGTGGCACAGATACGCAGTATTTT.